The clone carrying this T cell receptor (beta chain) occurred a few times. These data are taken from a study of control samples from healthy donors and cancer patients. The CDR3 has 13 residues. Germline CDR1 and CDR2: SGHRS and YFSETQ. V dropped 7 bases and J dropped 3 bases, with 13 bases sitting between them. Assay: immunoSEQ multiplex PCR; the TCRdb copy retains only in-frame clones and omits some. The table has some 150,000 clones, under 95% seen once. The chain is built from TRBV5-1 and TRBJ1-2; a possible D gene is TRBD1 (6 bases). This TCR was recovered from a man aged 18 to 30 in good health. Input material: blood. The CDR3 DNA reads as TGCGCCAGCTCGGTTAAGGGGGACTATGGCTACACCTTC. Its protein product is CASSVKGDYGYTF. Based on the CDR3 plus reference TRBV5-1 and TRBJ1-2, the full variable domain is KAGVTQTPRYLIKTRGQQVTLSCSPISGHRSVSWYQQTPGQGLQFLFEYFSETQRNKGNFPGRFSGRQFSNSRSEMNVSTLELGDSALYLCASSVKGDYGYTFGSGTRLTVV.